These T cell receptor beta chains were read from a single sample in a study of blood T cell repertoires in COVID-19. Repertoires were generated with immunoSEQ multiplex PCR, while TCRdb's copy carries only in-frame clones and drops some. The data contain fewer than 150,000 clones, roughly 80% of them singletons. Source material: PBMCs or T cells enriched from blood (not recorded which). These receptors originate from a woman aged 18 to 35 who had been exposed to COVID-19. Each CDR3 is given with its conserved first and last residue. The D gene is left open where the match is weak. The size of a clone is reported for some rows only, either as once, few or many, or as a class for expanded clones.

>TRBJ2-1|.|TRBV2|.|11
TGTGCCAGCAGTCCCCTTCGAGTCCAGTTCTTC
CASSPLRVQFF
>TRBJ2-2|.|TRBV3-1/TRBV3-2|.|15
TGTGCCACCGAGAGGGGACTCACGAACACCGGGGAGCTGTTTTTT
CATERGLTNTGELFF
>TRBJ1-2|TRBD1|TRBV6-5|.|13
TGTGCCAGCAACCCAGACAGGGCTAATGGCTACACCTTC
CASNPDRANGYTF
>TRBJ1-2|TRBD1|TRBV29-1|few|13
TGCAGCGCCCGACAAGGGGGCGACTATGGCTACACCTTC
CSARQGGDYGYTF
>TRBJ1-2|.|TRBV5-5|.|15
TGTGCCAGCAGCTTGAGCCAAGATCTTAACTATGGCTACACCTTC
CASSLSQDLNYGYTF
>TRBJ2-7|.|TRBV4-1|.|14
TGCGCCAGCAGCCAAGGTGCGGGTACCTACGAGCAGTACTTC
CASSQGAGTYEQYF
>TRBJ2-2|.|TRBV25-1|.|13
TGTGCCAGCAGAGCGGGGAACACCGGGGAGCTGTTTTTT
CASRAGNTGELFF
>TRBJ2-2|TRBD1|TRBV19|few|13
TGTGCCAGTAGGAAACAGGGGCCCGGGGAGCTGTTTTTT
CASRKQGPGELFF
>TRBJ2-5|TRBD1|TRBV6-5|.|13
TGTGCCAGCTCCGGACAGGAACAAGAGACCCAGTACTTC
CASSGQEQETQYF
>TRBJ1-2|.|TRBV14|.|15
TGTGCCAGCAGCCGCTCCGGGAGAGCTAACTATGGCTACACCTTC
CASSRSGRANYGYTF
>TRBJ1-1|.|TRBV7-9|.|12
TGTGCCAGCAATGGGCTGAACACTGAAGCTTTCTTT
CASNGLNTEAFF
>TRBJ2-7|.|TRBV7-9|.|14
TGTGCCAGCAGCTTAGTGACAGGGACTTACGAGCAGTACTTC
CASSLVTGTYEQYF
>TRBJ1-4|.|TRBV19|.|13
TGTGCCATTAGAATGTCGGGAACCGAAAAACTGTTTTTT
CAIRMSGTEKLFF
>TRBJ1-4|.|TRBV2|.|12
TGTGCCAGCAGTGAAATAGATGAAAAACTGTTTTTT
CASSEIDEKLFF
>TRBJ2-7|TRBD1|TRBV29-1|.|12
TGCAGCGTGTTACAGGGGGTATACGAGCAGTACTTC
CSVLQGVYEQYF
>TRBJ1-5|TRBD1|TRBV5-8|.|15
TGTGCCAGCAGCTTCACAGGGGATAGCAATCAGCCCCAGCATTTT
CASSFTGDSNQPQHF
>TRBJ2-3|.|TRBV24-1|.|15
TGTGCCACCAGTGACCCTGACTCATCCACAGATACGCAGTATTTT
CATSDPDSSTDTQYF
>TRBJ2-3|.|TRBV7-2|.|16
TGTGCCAGCAGCTTAGAAGGCGGAGCGGGCACAGATACGCAGTATTTT
CASSLEGGAGTDTQYF
>TRBJ2-7|TRBD1|TRBV15|once|17
TGTGCCACCAGCAGAGATCTAGGGGGCGCATCCCTATACGAGCAGTACTTC
CATSRDLGGASLYEQYF
>TRBJ2-5|TRBD2|TRBV30|.|10
TGTGCGGGGGGGCAAGAGACCCAGTACTTC
CAGGQETQYF
>TRBJ1-6|.|TRBV5-4|.|13
TGTGCCAGCAGTCCAGGGGATAATTCACCCCTCCACTTT
CASSPGDNSPLHF
>TRBJ1-1|TRBD1|TRBV27|.|14
TGTGCCAGCAGGTATGGGACAGGGTTGGCTGAAGCTTTCTTT
CASRYGTGLAEAFF
>TRBJ2-7|.|TRBV30|.|12
TGTGCCTGGAGTATCCAGGCCTACGAGCAGTACTTC
CAWSIQAYEQYF
>TRBJ2-1|TRBD2|TRBV3-1/TRBV3-2|.|16
TGTGCCAGCAGCCAAGTTACGGGACTAGCGGACAATGAGCAGTTCTTC
CASSQVTGLADNEQFF
>TRBJ1-5|TRBD1|TRBV7-2|.|16
TGTGCCAGCAGGGACAGGGGGGCTTATAGCAATCAGCCCCAGCATTTT
CASRDRGAYSNQPQHF
>TRBJ2-7|.|TRBV7-8|few|15
TGTGCCAGCAGCTTAGCTGTTCCAGGTCGCTACGAGCAGTACTTC
CASSLAVPGRYEQYF
>TRBJ2-4|.|TRBV5-8|.|16
TGTGCCAGCAGCTTGTATCAGGGGCAAGCCAAAAACATTCAGTACTTC
CASSLYQGQAKNIQYF
>TRBJ1-2|TRBD1|TRBV5-1|.|16
TGCGCCAGCAGCTTCGAAGGACAGGTCAGGAACTATGGCTACACCTTC
CASSFEGQVRNYGYTF
>TRBJ1-5|TRBD1|TRBV19|.|15
TGTGCCAGTAGCCAGGGGGCGCGAAGCAATCAGCCCCAGCATTTT
CASSQGARSNQPQHF
>TRBJ1-6|TRBD1|TRBV4-1|.|18
TGCGCCAGCAGCCAAGGGGGACAGGGGGCCCGACGTAATTCACCCCTCCACTTT
CASSQGGQGARRNSPLHF
>TRBJ1-2|TRBD1|TRBV7-9|few|16
TGTGCCAGCAGCCCGAGTGCCGGGACAGGGGCGCGTGGCTACACCTTC
CASSPSAGTGARGYTF
>TRBJ1-2|.|TRBV9|.|15
TGTGCCAGCAGCCTCGGGTCAGCCCTGGGCTATGGCTACACCTTC
CASSLGSALGYGYTF
>TRBJ2-1|.|TRBV30|.|12
TGTGCCTGGAGTGCAGGGTTGGGCGAGCAGTTCTTC
CAWSAGLGEQFF
>TRBJ2-2|.|TRBV7-2|once|18
TGTGCCAGCAGCTTCCCCCTAACCGGGACTTCGAACACCGGGGAGCTGTTTTTT
CASSFPLTGTSNTGELFF
>TRBJ1-4|.|TRBV10-3|.|14
TGTGCCATCAGTGATGGGGGCTCGGTTGAAAAACTGTTTTTT
CAISDGGSVEKLFF
>TRBJ2-7|.|TRBV3-1/TRBV3-2|.|15
TGTGCCAGCAGCCAAGATTTTAATAGCGTCAACGAGCAGTACTTC
CASSQDFNSVNEQYF
>TRBJ1-5|.|TRBV19|.|18
TGTGCCAGTAGTATTTTCATGTACCCCTCGGGAGGCAATCAGCCCCAGCATTTT
CASSIFMYPSGGNQPQHF
>TRBJ1-6|.|TRBV12-5|.|13
TGTGCTAGTGGGACAGCGTATAATTCACCCCTCCACTTT
CASGTAYNSPLHF